The 21 T cell receptor beta chains in this list originate from one sample, sequenced in a study of PD-L1 blockade in urothelial cancer. The time point is: pretreatment peripheral blood. Data came from immunoSEQ multiplex PCR; TCRdb stores just in-frame clones and leaves some out. The sample includes 40,000 to 55,000 clones, approximately 86% seen only once; the top ten take approximately 21%. The sequencing used PBMCs, collected around atezolizumab (anti-PD-L1) treatment. These receptor sequences come from a man between 60 and 70 years old with urothelial cancer.

This chain joins TRBV27 and TRBJ2-7; 9 bases are a match to TRBD2. Germline V gene data show CDR1 as MNHEY and CDR2 as SMNVEV (reference sequence). Trimming cost V 5 bases and J 3 bases; bases outside gene matches: 5. The CDR3 contains 14 residues. The CDR3 sequence: CASSPLAGSYEQYF. The DNA for the CDR3 is TGTGCCAGCAGTCCTCTAGCGGGGAGCTACGAGCAGTACTTC.

Within the sample, this clone is medium-sized. Other DNA sequences in this sample translate to the same CDR3. The J gene is TRBJ2-7, the V gene TRBV4-3; 7 nucleotides align to TRBD1. Germline V gives CDR1 LGHNA, CDR2 YSLEER. The CDR3 is 13 amino acids. The ends lost 2 bases at V and 6 bases at J; junction bases unmatched: 4. The CDR3 nucleotides read TGCGCCAGCAGCCAACGGACAGGCCGCGAGCAGTACTTC. Protein sequence: CASSQRTGREQYF.

The gene calls are TRBV30 and TRBJ1-5; 10 bases fit TRBD1. The junction had 8 bases not matched to a gene; V was cut back by 3 bases and J by 6 bases. The length of the CDR3 is 15 residues. Germline V CDR1 and CDR2: GTSNPN, SVGIG (reference sequence). The CDR3 here is CAWRTGTGESQPQHF. CDR3 coding DNA: TGTGCCTGGAGAACCGGGACAGGGGAGAGTCAGCCCCAGCATTTT.

The V gene is TRBV5-1, the J gene TRBJ2-7; TRBD1 matches at 10 bases. Unmatched junction bases numbered 3, after V lost 0 bases and J lost 3 bases. Germline V gene sequence: CDR1 SGHRS, CDR2 YFSETQ. The CDR3 consists of 15 residues. This CDR3 is CASSLGGTGVYEQYF. CDR3 nucleotides: TGCGCCAGCAGCTTGGGCGGGACAGGGGTCTACGAGCAGTACTTC.

This clone came up a few times. The chain joins TRBV7-2 to TRBJ1-5; D not resolved. Trimming cost V 4 bases and J 3 bases, with 10 bases left between them. The germline CDR1 and CDR2 sequences are SGHTA and FQGNSA. This CDR3 has 14 amino acids. DNA of the CDR3: TGTGCCAGCAGCTCCGGTCCATACAATCAGCCCCAGCATTTT. It translates to CASSSGPYNQPQHF.

The gene calls are TRBV6-6 and TRBJ2-3; TRBD1 agrees at 11 bases. The CDR3 is made up of 16 amino acids. Germline CDR1 MNHNY, CDR2 SVGAGI (reference sequence). With V trimmed by 2 bases and J by 2 bases, 3 bases remained unmatched. The chain's CDR3 is CASSYEGQGATDTQYF. In nucleotides, the CDR3 is TGTGCCAGCAGTTACGAAGGACAGGGGGCCACAGATACGCAGTATTTT.

The chain uses TRBV5-6 and TRBJ2-1; perhaps TRBD1 as D (8 bases). The germline gives CDR1 SGHDT, CDR2 YYEEEE. The CDR3 contains 15 residues. V lost 4 bases, J lost 5 bases, and 16 bases lay in between. CDR3 region: CASSPDRGLNNEQFF. CDR3 DNA sequence: TGTGCCAGCAGCCCAGACAGGGGACTAAACAATGAGCAGTTCTTC.

The chain recombines TRBV18 with TRBJ1-2; tentatively, D is TRBD1 (6 bases). The CDR3 sequence is 13 residues long. Trimming stripped 2 bases from V and 4 bases from J, with 8 bases between. CDR1 is KGHSH, CDR2 LQKENI, per germline. CDR3 sequence: CASSPETGYGYTF. The CDR3 DNA is TGTGCCAGCTCACCAGAGACAGGCTATGGCTACACCTTC.

This chain links TRBV10-2 with TRBJ2-1; 9 bases fit TRBD2. Trimming took 7 bases from V and 1 from J; bases not matched to a gene: 2. CDR1 and CDR2 (germline): WSHSY, SAAADI. This CDR3 has 14 amino acids. DNA of the CDR3: TGCGCCAGCACTCTAGCGGGGTCCTACAATGAGCAGTTCTTC. Protein: CASTLAGSYNEQFF.

The genes are TRBV27 and TRBJ2-1; D unresolved. The germline gives CDR1 MNHEY, CDR2 SMNVEV (reference sequence). The CDR3 has 15 residues. The V gene lost 6 bases and the J gene lost 0 bases, with 12 bases spanning the gap. DNA for the CDR3: TGTGCCAGCAGATTACCATCCGGCTCCTACAATGAGCAGTTCTTC. This encodes CASRLPSGSYNEQFF.

The V and J genes are TRBV6-5 and TRBJ2-7; TRBD2 is a possible D gene (5 bases). Germline CDR1 and CDR2: MNHEY and SVGAGI. This CDR3 has 13 amino acids. Trimming shortened V by 4 bases and J by 3 bases, and 10 bases separated the two germline ends. The CDR3 nucleotides read TGTGCCAGCAGTTCCGGGAACATCTACGAGCAGTACTTC. Translating gives CASSSGNIYEQYF.

This clone was seen once. The chain is built from TRBV4-3 and TRBJ2-3; D is unresolved. This CDR3 has 13 amino acids. CDR1 is LGHNA, CDR2 YSLEER, per germline. Deletions cut 4 bases from V and 6 bases from J, with 11 bases between. The CDR3 DNA reads as TGCGCCAGCAGCCCCCAGACCGGGGATACGCAGTATTTT. It encodes CASSPQTGDTQYF.

The rearrangement links TRBV4-3 to TRBJ1-1; 8 nucleotides line up with TRBD1. The CDR3 runs to 15 residues. The germline V gene encodes CDR1 LGHNA and CDR2 YSLEER. The V segment lost 3 bases and the J segment 6 bases; nucleotides outside the gene matches: 9. CDR3: CASSHRTGLSAEAFF. The CDR3 DNA reads TGCGCCAGCAGCCACCGGACAGGGCTCTCCGCTGAAGCTTTCTTT.

This clone was found a few times. The chain links TRBV6-1 to TRBJ2-3; maybe TRBD2 (5 bases). Germline V gene lookup returns CDR1 MNHNS and CDR2 SASEGT. The CDR3 sequence is 16 residues long. V was shortened by 6 bases and J by 5 bases, with 21 bases between the two germline ends. Here the CDR3 reads CASREPADPLGDTQYF. The CDR3 nucleotides are TGTGCCAGCAGAGAACCAGCGGATCCCCTCGGAGATACGCAGTATTTT.

This CDR3 is CASSEAPGGGYGYTF. The CDR3 DNA is TGTGCCAGCAGTGAAGCCCCGGGAGGCGGCTATGGCTACACCTTC. This chain links TRBV6-1 with TRBJ1-2; D gene unclear. Germline V gene lookup returns CDR1 MNHNS and CDR2 SASEGT. The V end was cut by 0 bases, the J end by 4 bases, with 12 bases between. The length of the CDR3 is 15 residues.

The chain has TRBV11-2 and TRBJ2-2; 14 bases match TRBD2. The CDR3 loop spans 19 amino acids. The J segment lost 6 bases and the V segment lost 5 bases, leaving 14 bases of the junction unmatched. Germline values: CDR1 SGHAT, CDR2 FQNNGV. This chain's CDR3 is CASSTRLAGGPEGPGELFF. Written as DNA, the CDR3 is TGTGCCAGCAGCACCCGACTAGCGGGAGGGCCTGAGGGACCCGGGGAGCTGTTTTTT.

With respect to this clone: Additional DNA sequences in this sample encode the identical CDR3. In DNA, the CDR3 is TGTGCCAGCAGTGACGTGGCAGCGGCTAACTATGGCTACACCTTC. It encodes CASSDVAAANYGYTF. This chain connects TRBV2 to TRBJ1-2, with D unclear. This CDR3 is built from 15 residues. V dropped 3 bases and J dropped 0 bases, with 11 bases sitting between them. From germline, CDR1 is SNHLY and CDR2 FYNNEI.

The rearrangement uses TRBV15 and TRBJ1-2; 7 nucleotides agree with TRBD1. The V and J ends lost 1 base and 7 bases, in that order; junction bases with no gene match: 12. This CDR3 has 16 residues. Germline values: CDR1 LNHNV, CDR2 YYDKDF (reference sequence). In DNA form, the CDR3 reads TGTGCCACCAGCAGAGCTAACGAGGGGGCGCGGAGTGGCTACACCTTC. The encoded protein is CATSRANEGARSGYTF. Full variable domain (outside the CDR3, taken from reference TRBV15 and TRBJ1-2): DAMVIQNPRYQVTQFGKPVTLSCSQTLNHNVMYWYQQKSSQAPKLLFHYYDKDFNNEADTPDNFQSRRPNTSFCFLDIRSPGLGDTAMYLCATSRANEGARSGYTFGSGTRLTVV.

The J gene is TRBJ1-2, the V gene TRBV6-5; D is unresolved. The germline CDR1 and CDR2 sequences are MNHEY and SVGAGI. Trimming took off 0 bases at V and 5 bases at J, with 7 bases between the two ends. CDR3 length: 13 residues. CDR3 amino acids: CASSYSASYGYTF. CDR3 coding DNA: TGTGCCAGCAGTTACTCGGCATCTTATGGCTACACCTTC.

The chain couples TRBV5-6 to TRBJ2-7; D may be TRBD1 (6 bases). Germline lookup yields CDR1 SGHDT and CDR2 YYEEEE. Trimming removed 2 bases at V and 2 bases at J, with 8 bases between. The CDR3 consists of 13 residues. This CDR3 is CASSFDRPYEQYF. DNA of the CDR3: TGTGCCAGCAGCTTCGACAGGCCCTACGAGCAGTACTTC.

The chain is built from TRBV11-1 and TRBJ2-7; no reliable D call. V was clipped by 1 base and J by 5 bases, with 3 bases between them. This CDR3 region has 11 residues. Germline CDR1 and CDR2: SGHAT and FQDESV (reference sequence). The chain's CDR3 is CASSLDNEQYF. The CDR3 bases are TGTGCCAGCAGCTTAGACAACGAGCAGTACTTC.